The 18 T cell receptor beta chains in this list originate from one sample, sequenced in a study of OX40 agonist ivuxolimab in advanced cancers. Library generation was performed with the immunoSEQ multiplex PCR assay. TCRdb took over this immuneACCESS table, retaining in-frame rearrangements with V and J assigned. Such tables are incomplete; in checked studies, under half of the missing clones stem from an unresolved V gene, and the remainder is unexplained. This sample is represented by about 58,000 clones; 89% of them were singletons. 12% of the sample is held by the ten biggest clonotypes. This sample comprised CD4+ or CD8+ T cells sorted from blood, obtained in a trial of the OX40 agonist ivuxolimab. The receptors derive from an adult with an advanced solid tumor such as melanoma, head and neck, liver or kidney cancer.

The rearrangement uses TRBV14 and TRBJ1-2; D is perhaps TRBD1 (5 bases). Germline V gives CDR1 SGHDN, CDR2 FVKESK. The CDR3 contains 13 residues. Trimming removed 1 base from V and 6 bases from J, with 9 bases in between. CDR3 loop: CASSQGQGDGYTF. The CDR3 region has the DNA TGTGCCAGCAGCCAAGGGCAGGGCGATGGCTACACCTTC.

This chain joins TRBV5-6 and TRBJ2-1, with 7 bases aligning to TRBD2. The CDR3 spans 15 residues. V dropped 3 bases and J dropped 8; count of bases not matched to a gene: 11. The germline gives CDR1 SGHDT, CDR2 YYEEEE. This CDR3 reads CASSSETSPPDEQFF. The DNA for the CDR3 is TGTGCCAGCAGCTCCGAGACTAGCCCTCCGGATGAGCAGTTCTTC.

The chain carries TRBV7-9 and TRBJ2-1; maybe TRBD1 (6 bases). V lost 4 bases to trimming and J lost 9 bases, with 22 bases between them. Germline assignment: CDR1 SEHNR and CDR2 FQNEAQ (reference sequence). This CDR3 has 16 amino acids. In DNA, the CDR3 is TGTGCCAGCAGCTCCCCCAGTGGCAGGGGATGGGTTGAGCAGTTCTTC. It translates to CASSSPSGRGWVEQFF. The full variable domain, its missing parts supplied by reference TRBV7-9 and TRBJ2-1, is DTGVSQNPRHKITKRGQNVTFRCDPISEHNRLYWYRQTLGQGPEFLTYFQNEAQLEKSRLLSDRFSAERPKGSFSTLEIQRTEQGDSAMYLCASSSPSGRGWVEQFFGPGTRLTVL.

The chain combines TRBV7-9 with TRBJ2-3; TRBD2 agrees at 7 bases. This CDR3 is 15 amino acids long. The V gene's germline CDR1 is SEHNR and CDR2 FQNEAQ (reference sequence). Germline trimming cut 6 bases from V and 4 bases from J; bases unmatched to any gene: 10. This chain's CDR3 is CASRLGREPPDTQYF. DNA of the CDR3: TGTGCCAGCAGGCTAGGGCGGGAGCCTCCAGATACGCAGTATTTT.

The chain carries TRBV19 and TRBJ2-7; D may correspond to TRBD1 or TRBD2 (5 bases each). This CDR3 contains 12 residues. Germline lookup yields CDR1 LNHDA and CDR2 SQIVND (reference sequence). The V and J ends lost 3 bases and 7 bases respectively, with 10 bases between them. The CDR3 here is CASSMSGGEQYV. As DNA, the CDR3 is TGTGCCAGTAGTATGTCTGGGGGAGAGCAGTACGTC.

This chain uses TRBV6-6 with TRBJ1-1; 8 bases align to TRBD1. From germline, CDR1 is MNHNY and CDR2 SVGAGI (reference sequence). The CDR3 runs to 13 residues. V gave up 0 bases and J gave up 6 bases; unmatched junction bases: 0. CDR3 DNA: TGTGCCAGCAGTTACTCCAGGGGGCCTGAAGCTTTCTTT. Translated: CASSYSRGPEAFF.

This clone is a singleton in its sample. The rearrangement joins TRBV14 to TRBJ2-3; 7 bases map to TRBD2. V lost 2 bases and J lost 2; bases outside the gene matches: 10. Germline V gene lookup returns CDR1 SGHDN and CDR2 FVKESK. The CDR3 sequence is 17 residues long. Here the CDR3 DNA reads TGTGCCAGCAGCCAACCGGGAGGCCTACCAGTCACAGATACGCAGTATTTT. It yields the protein CASSQPGGLPVTDTQYF.

The chain recombines TRBV30 with TRBJ1-6; D possibly corresponds to TRBD1 (5 bases). Per the germline V gene, CDR1 is GTSNPN and CDR2 is SVGIG (reference sequence). V was trimmed by 5 bases and J by 7 bases, leaving 12 bases between them. The CDR3 contains 13 residues. The DNA for the CDR3 is TGTGCCTGGCGACCCCAGGGAAATTCACCCCTCCACTTT. Encoded protein: CAWRPQGNSPLHF.

The chain couples TRBV2 to TRBJ1-1; 8 nucleotides agree with TRBD1. The CDR3 covers 14 residues. Germline trimming cut 5 bases from V and 3 bases from J; bases unmatched to any gene: 5. CDR1 and CDR2 (germline): SNHLY, FYNNEI. The CDR3, as DNA: TGTGCCAGCAGTATAGGACAGGGCTACACTGAAGCTTTCTTT. Protein product: CASSIGQGYTEAFF.

The rearrangement links TRBV5-8 to TRBJ2-3; D is unresolved. The CDR3 spans 14 residues. Germline loops: CDR1 SGHTS, CDR2 YDEGEE. The V end lost 6 bases, the J end lost 0 bases, and 11 bases lay between the germline ends. The CDR3 loop is CASTLSPSTDTQYF. The CDR3 DNA is TGTGCCAGCACTTTGAGTCCTAGCACAGATACGCAGTATTTT.

This chain uses TRBV6-1 with TRBJ1-5; 11 bases are shared with TRBD1. Germline lookup yields CDR1 MNHNS and CDR2 SASEGT. This CDR3 has 15 residues. Unmatched junction bases numbered 4, after V lost 6 bases and J lost 3 bases. The CDR3 coding sequence is TGTGCCAGCAGGGACAGGGGGCTCAACAATCAGCCCCAGCATTTT. Translation gives CASRDRGLNNQPQHF.

The chain is built from TRBV14 and TRBJ2-5; no clear D. Germline V gene sequence: CDR1 SGHDN, CDR2 FVKESK. V was cut by 2 bases and J by 5 bases, with 12 bases left in between. CDR3 length: 14 residues. The CDR3 nucleotides read TGTGCCAGCAGCCAACCGGCAGGCCTCGAGACCCAGTACTTC. It codes for CASSQPAGLETQYF.

The chain is built from TRBV29-1 and TRBJ2-7, with 8 bases that match TRBD1. V was pared by 5 bases and J by 0 bases, with 9 bases of the junction left unmatched. The CDR3 is made up of 15 amino acids. Looked up from germline, CDR1 is SQVTM and CDR2 is ANQGSEA. CDR3 residues: CSVQRIDRGSYEQYF. The CDR3 DNA is TGCAGCGTTCAAAGGATTGACAGGGGCTCCTACGAGCAGTACTTC.

The V gene is TRBV10-2, the J gene TRBJ1-2; perhaps TRBD1 as D (6 bases). V lost 0 bases and J 11 bases, leaving 13 bases between the germline ends. Germline V lookup: CDR1 WSHSY, CDR2 SAAADI. The CDR3 loop spans 13 amino acids. The CDR3, as DNA: TGCGCCAGCAGTGAGTCGCTTACAGGGTGGTACACCTTC. It specifies CASSESLTGWYTF.

The chain employs TRBV28 and TRBJ2-1, with 14 positions matching TRBD2. Per germline, CDR1 MDHEN and CDR2 SYDVKM. The CDR3 covers 15 residues. V shed 6 bases, J shed 7 bases, and the junction held 5 bases outside the gene matches. The CDR3 region is CASSPRTSGRNEQFF. Here the CDR3 DNA reads TGTGCCAGCAGCCCTCGGACTAGCGGGAGGAATGAGCAGTTCTTC.

This clone was seen a single time. The J gene is TRBJ1-1, the V gene TRBV18; 7 nucleotides agree with TRBD1. The germline V gene has CDR1 KGHSH and CDR2 LQKENI. V was clipped by 5 bases and J by 5 bases; unmatched bases: 5. CDR3 size: 13 residues. The CDR3 region is CASSAGGLTEAFF. For the CDR3, the DNA is TGTGCCAGCTCAGCAGGGGGTTTAACTGAAGCTTTCTTT.

The J gene is TRBJ1-1, the V gene TRBV4-1, with TRBD1 as a possible D gene (5 bases). The germline gives CDR1 MGHRA, CDR2 YSYEKL. Between the trimmed V and J ends, which lost 3 bases and 5 bases, there was a span of 19 bases. CDR3 length: 16 residues. CDR3 sequence reads: CASSQGGGERGTEAFF. For the CDR3, the DNA is TGCGCCAGCAGCCAGGGAGGAGGGGAGAGGGGAACTGAAGCTTTCTTT.

The rearrangement joins TRBV7-9 to TRBJ1-4; unclear D gene. This CDR3 spans 14 amino acids. Trimming left V 1 base short and J 0 bases short, with 3 bases between. Germline V gene sequence: CDR1 SEHNR, CDR2 FQNEAQ (reference sequence). The CDR3 sequence is CASSLGSTNEKLFF. Written as DNA, the CDR3 is TGTGCCAGCAGCTTAGGTTCAACTAATGAAAAACTGTTTTTT.